These 21 T cell receptor beta chains came from one sample sequenced in a study of metastatic and nonmetastatic thyroid tumors. TCRdb redid the clone calls on the PCR reads using MiXCR. Among 16,000 or so clones listed, less than 25% were seen once. Prior to thyroid surgery, none of the patients had received any treatment. Sequencing was carried out using tumor tissue. The receptor source for this set is a male donor with papillary thyroid cancer or a benign thyroid nodule (not recorded which). Some clones in this sample may be carry-over from other donors' samples.

The J gene is TRBJ1-5, the V gene TRBV6-4; D is ambiguous. The CDR3 extends over 13 amino acids. The ends were cut back, 8 bases at V and 3 bases at J, with 11 bases in the middle. Germline-derived CDR1 and CDR2 are MRHNA and SNTAGT. The CDR3 DNA follows: TGTGCCAGCCCCCACCGGGTCAATCAGCCCCAGCATTTT. Protein product: CASPHRVNQPQHF.

This chain uses TRBV4-1 with TRBJ2-2, with no clear D. CDR1 is MGHRA and CDR2 is YSYEKL in the germline V gene. Trimming took off 4 bases at V and 3 bases at J, with 21 bases between the two ends. This CDR3 spans 18 amino acids. CDR3 sequence (DNA): TGCGCCAGCAGCCCCGGCGGATTGGGATTCTCCGACACCGGGGAGCTGTTTTTT. It encodes CASSPGGLGFSDTGELFF.

The V gene is TRBV4-2, the J gene TRBJ2-1; D gene unclear. Germline V gives CDR1 LGHNA, CDR2 YNFKEQ. The CDR3 sequence is 13 residues long. Trimming removed 3 bases from V and 6 bases from J, with 9 bases in between. CDR3 nucleotide sequence: TGTGCCAGCAGCCAGAGAGTGGTCAATGAGCAGTTCTTC. This gives the protein CASSQRVVNEQFF.

Regarding this clone: This may arise from a read error, as a much more abundant clone is one base away. V usage is TRBV2 and J usage is TRBJ1-3; D remains unclear. The ends were cut back, 10 bases at V and 8 bases at J, with 12 bases in the middle. Germline V gene sequence: CDR1 SNHLY, CDR2 FYNNEI. The CDR3 runs 11 residues. CDR3 coding DNA: TGTGCCATCAGCGAGGGTGACACCATATATTTT. This translates into CAISEGDTIYF. Together with reference TRBV2 and TRBJ1-3, the CDR3 gives the full variable domain: EPEVTQTPSHQVTQMGQEVILRCVPISNHLYFYWYRQILGQKVEFLVSFYNNEISEKSEIFDDQFSVERPDGSNFTLKIRSTKLEDSAMYFCAISEGDTIYFGEGSWLTVV.

The chain combines TRBV20-1 with TRBJ1-5; D ambiguous. CDR3 length: 13 amino acids. Germline V lookup: CDR1 DFQATT, CDR2 SNEGSKA (reference sequence). Between the trimmed V and J ends, which lost 5 bases and 0 bases, there was a span of 8 bases. CDR3 in DNA: TGCAGTGCTCAGAGTTATAGCAATCAGCCCCAGCATTTT. It translates to CSAQSYSNQPQHF.

Many counts were recorded for this clone. A much larger clone differs from this one at a single base, so this may be a read error. The identical CDR3 is also encoded by other nucleotide sequences in the sample. This chain joins TRBV4-1 and TRBJ2-5; the D gene is possibly TRBD2 (6 bases). Germline-derived CDR1 and CDR2 are MGHRA and YSYEKL. This CDR3 is 14 amino acids long. The DNA of the CDR3 is TGCGCCAGCAGCCAAGTTGAGGGAGGAGGGACCACACATTTC. Its translation is CASSQVEGGGTTHF.

Judged by abundance, this clone is medium-sized (0.01 to 0.1%). The chain recombines TRBV5-4 with TRBJ1-2; a possible D gene is TRBD1 (6 bases). Trimming took off 4 bases at V and 4 bases at J, with 11 bases between the two ends. CDR1 is SGHNT and CDR2 is YYREEE in the germline V gene (reference sequence). This CDR3 spans 13 amino acids. The CDR3 reads CASSQTGIYGYTF. CDR3 in DNA: TGTGCCAGCAGCCAGACAGGAATCTATGGCTACACCTTC.

This clone is medium-sized. The V call is TRBV11-2, the J call TRBJ2-7; D assignment may be TRBD1 or TRBD2 (6 bases each). V was cut by 5 bases and J by 4 bases, with 18 bases left in between. CDR1 SGHAT and CDR2 FQNNGV come from the germline V gene. This CDR3 comprises 15 residues. The CDR3 DNA is TGTGCCAGCAGCCTGATGATGGGGGGCATTTACGAGCAGTACTTC. Translated, it gives CASSLMMGGIYEQYF.

The chain combines TRBV20-1 with TRBJ2-7; no reliable D call. Looked up from germline, CDR1 is DFQATT and CDR2 is SNEGSKA (reference sequence). The CDR3 sequence is 12 residues long. The V and J ends lost 0 bases and 2 bases respectively, with 5 bases between them. As DNA, the CDR3 is TGCAGTGCTAGAGATTACACCTACGAGCAGTACTTC. Translated: CSARDYTYEQYF.

About this clone itself: At one boundary the junction diverges from the germline segment, which might be a read error. The DNA for the CDR3 is TGCAGTGCTAGTATCGCCAGGGGGACGGGAGATACACAGTATTTT. This gives the protein CSASIARGTGDTQYF. V is TRBV20-1 and J is TRBJ2-3; D possibly corresponds to TRBD1 (7 bases). The CDR3 contains 15 residues. Germline V lookup: CDR1 DFQATT, CDR2 SNEGSKA (reference sequence).

In this sample, this clone turned up a few times. The junction differs from germline at one of its ends, possibly a read error. The CDR3 here is CASSEEVCSGGYYEQHF. In DNA, the CDR3 is TGTGCCAGCAGTGAAGAGGTCTGTAGCGGGGGCTACTACGAGCAGCACTTC. The rearrangement joins TRBV6-1 to TRBJ2-7; 9 bases match TRBD2. The germline CDR1 and CDR2 sequences are MNHNS and SASEGT. CDR3 length equals 17 residues.

The chain combines TRBV7-6 with TRBJ2-3; D possibly matches TRBD1 or TRBD2 (6 bases each). V lost 8 bases and J lost 5, with 20 bases in between. Germline V lookup: CDR1 SGHVS, CDR2 FNYEAQ. CDR3 size: 15 residues. The CDR3 loop reads CASSPLSGAVDTQYF. The CDR3, as DNA: TGTGCCAGCTCCCCACTATCGGGGGCTGTAGATACGCAGTATTTT.

The chain carries TRBV5-6 and TRBJ1-2, with D perhaps matching TRBD1 (6 bases). Per the germline V gene, CDR1 is SGHDT and CDR2 is YYEEEE. The CDR3 totals 12 residues. V was pared by 0 bases and J by 7 bases, with 7 bases between. The CDR3 sequence: CASSLGGPGYTF. The CDR3 DNA reads as TGTGCCAGCAGCTTGGGGGGGCCTGGCTACACCTTC. Full variable domain (rest looked up from reference TRBV5-6 and TRBJ1-2): DAGVTQSPTHLIKTRGQQVTLRCSPKSGHDTVSWYQQALGQGPQFIFQYYEEEERQRGNFPDRFSGHQFPNYSSELNVNALLLGDSALYLCASSLGGPGYTFGSGTRLTVV.

The chain couples TRBV27 to TRBJ2-3; possibly TRBD2 for D (5 bases). This CDR3 region has 16 residues. Germline-derived CDR1 and CDR2 are MNHEY and SMNVEV (reference sequence). The V end was cut by 5 bases, the J end by 5 bases, with 20 bases between. CDR3 in amino acids: CASSGEGTSSVDTQYF. The CDR3 DNA follows: TGTGCCAGCAGTGGCGAGGGAACCTCATCCGTAGATACGCAGTATTTT.

This clone showed up many times. A read error may produce the germline difference seen at one junction end. This sequence joins TRBV19 and TRBJ2-5; possibly TRBD1 for D (5 bases). The CDR3 runs 15 residues. Looked up from germline, CDR1 is LNHDA and CDR2 is SQIVND (reference sequence). The CDR3 here is CASSIGDQFEETQYF. In DNA form, the CDR3 reads TGTGCCAGTAGCATAGGGGATCAGTTCGAGGAGACCCAGTACTTC.

At least ten counts were recorded for this clone. This chain connects TRBV28 to TRBJ1-6; D uncertain. There are 17 residues in the CDR3. Germline lookup yields CDR1 MDHEN and CDR2 SYDVKM. Trimming left V 4 bases short and J 0 bases short, with 13 bases between. The DNA of the CDR3 is TGTGCCAGCAGTTCCCCCTTTTATAGCTCCTATAATTCACCCCTCCACTTT. Protein: CASSSPFYSSYNSPLHF.

This rearrangement joins TRBV7-2 to TRBJ1-1; D perhaps matches TRBD1 (6 bases). Per the germline V gene, CDR1 is SGHTA and CDR2 is FQGNSA. Trimming shortened V by 0 bases and J by 0 bases, and 8 bases separated the two germline ends. CDR3 length: 15 residues. The CDR3 DNA is TGTGCCAGCAGCTTAGCGACAGGATTGAACACTGAAGCTTTCTTT. Its protein product is CASSLATGLNTEAFF.

The table lists this clone with a count of one. One end of the junction fails to match germline, which may point to a read error. The chain couples TRBV3-1 to TRBJ2-5; 9 nucleotides line up with TRBD2. Germline V gene data show CDR1 as LGHDT and CDR2 as YNNKEL (reference sequence). This CDR3 has 13 residues. CDR3: CASSQSSGTLGDF. DNA of the CDR3: TGTGCCAGCAGCCAATCTAGCGGGACCCTTGGGGACTTC.

In regard to this clone: A much larger clone differs by one base, so this may be a read error. This rearrangement joins TRBV4-1 to TRBJ2-2, with D unresolved. This CDR3 is 13 amino acids long. Per the germline V gene, CDR1 is MGHRA and CDR2 is YSYEKL. Trimming left V 5 bases short and J 7 bases short, with 11 bases between. The DNA for the CDR3 is TGCGCCAGCAGCGCTGTAATGTTCGGGGAGCTGTTTTTT. Translating gives CASSAVMFGELFF.

Within the sample, this clone is medium-sized. J is TRBJ2-3 and V is TRBV9; D gene ambiguous. V shed 0 bases and J shed 2 bases, with 4 bases lying between them. This CDR3 contains 13 residues. Germline CDR1 and CDR2: SGDLS and YYNGEE. CDR3 nucleotides: TGTGCCAGCAGCGTAGGAAACACAGATACGCAGTATTTT. Encoded protein: CASSVGNTDTQYF.

This clone came up once. The chain has TRBV11-2 and TRBJ2-1, with 12 bases matching TRBD2. Germline CDR1 is SGHAT and CDR2 is FQNNGV. V gave up 2 bases and J gave up 8 bases; unmatched junction bases: 7. There are 16 residues in the CDR3. In DNA form, the CDR3 reads TGTGCCAGCAGCTTACTAGCGGGAGGGCCTGTCGATGAGCAGTTCTTC. Translation: CASSLLAGGPVDEQFF. The variable domain in full, completed from reference TRBV11-2 and TRBJ2-1, reads EAGVAQSPRYKIIEKRQSVAFWCNPISGHATLYWYQQILGQGPKLLIQFQNNGVVDDSQLPKDRFSAERLKGVDSTLKIQPAKLEDSAVYLCASSLLAGGPVDEQFFGPGTRLTVL.